The present T cell receptor (beta chain) was sequenced within a study of cytomegalovirus exposure and HLA in healthy donors. Study-wide points: About 87% or about 30% of the time was how often most TCR beta V segments were productive, according to an earlier analysis. Exclusion applied to some V segments, including TRBV6-2 and TRBV6-3, as they were indistinguishable. With later analysis, a missense DCLRE1C variant became linked to TCR beta V- and J-gene trimming. Rare sequences made up most TCRs, while some public TCRs were found in many donors.

A remark on this clone: Antigen specificity is unknown.

Germline CDR1 is LNHNV and CDR2 is YYDKDF (reference sequence). With V trimmed by 2 bases and J by 2 bases, 16 bases remained unmatched. This CDR3 is 19 amino acids long. The study ran its PCR with 60 Vbeta and 13 Jbeta primers. Clones were sequenced by immunoSEQ multiplex PCR, and TCRdb holds only the in-frame ones, with some missing. The sample yields about 160,000 clones, 75% to 90% seen once. The V call is TRBV15, the J call TRBJ2-3; 7 bases are a match to TRBD1. This TCR derives from a man aged 25-45 years in good health and CMV-seronegative. The sample taken for sequencing was PBMCs. The CDR3 region has the DNA TGTGCCACCAGCAGACCGGGACAGTCCTCCCCCTTGTCCACAGATACGCAGTATTTT. Translated, it gives CATSRPGQSSPLSTDTQYF.